This TCR beta chain derives from a study of long-term antiretroviral therapy in people with HIV. This CDR3 spans 15 amino acids. The V gene lost 4 bases and the J gene lost 6 bases, with 16 bases spanning the gap. Germline V gives CDR1 MGHRA, CDR2 YSYEKL. Sequencing relied on immunoSEQ assay v3.0, run at survey level. Per-sample targets for sequencing were about 35,000-55,000 T-cell genomes. The assay was immunoSEQ multiplex PCR, and TCRdb's table has in-frame clones only and misses some. The repertoire has approximately 32,000 clones, roughly 80% of them found once; the top ten carry around 12%. Researchers secured at least one pre-ART and at least two post-ART PBMC samples from each donor.

The V and J genes are TRBV4-1 and TRBJ2-1; D may be TRBD2 (5 bases). The sequence was obtained from a man younger than 35 with HIV. The sample was unsorted PBMCs, taken 0.3 years after starting antiretroviral therapy. Here the CDR3 DNA reads TGCGCCAGCAGCCGATATTTCGGACTGGGCAATGAGCAGTTCTTC. This gives the protein CASSRYFGLGNEQFF.